This TCR beta chain stems from a study of shared clonotypes between healthy human individuals. Study-level findings and limits: An anticipated effect of sequencing depth on clonotype sharing among donors was recognized.

Repertoires were generated with immunoSEQ multiplex PCR, while TCRdb's copy carries only in-frame clones and drops some. The table includes roughly 600,000 clones, more than 95% detected once. This CDR3 is built from 13 residues. V was shortened by 5 bases and J by 0 bases, with 5 bases between the two germline ends. Germline CDR1 reads SGHDN; CDR2 reads FVKESK. In the case of this clone: Its cognate antigen is unknown.

Naive CD8 cells comprised CD45RO-negative, CCR7-positively selected cells, excluding terminally differentiated effector memory CD45RA+ cells. This TCR derives from a man younger than 45 in good health. The sample was naive CD8+ T cells sorted from blood. This chain links TRBV14 with TRBJ1-3; D call uncertain. The CDR3 sequence: CASSAYSGNTIYF. CDR3 nucleotide sequence: TGTGCCAGCAGCGCATACTCTGGAAACACCATATATTTT.